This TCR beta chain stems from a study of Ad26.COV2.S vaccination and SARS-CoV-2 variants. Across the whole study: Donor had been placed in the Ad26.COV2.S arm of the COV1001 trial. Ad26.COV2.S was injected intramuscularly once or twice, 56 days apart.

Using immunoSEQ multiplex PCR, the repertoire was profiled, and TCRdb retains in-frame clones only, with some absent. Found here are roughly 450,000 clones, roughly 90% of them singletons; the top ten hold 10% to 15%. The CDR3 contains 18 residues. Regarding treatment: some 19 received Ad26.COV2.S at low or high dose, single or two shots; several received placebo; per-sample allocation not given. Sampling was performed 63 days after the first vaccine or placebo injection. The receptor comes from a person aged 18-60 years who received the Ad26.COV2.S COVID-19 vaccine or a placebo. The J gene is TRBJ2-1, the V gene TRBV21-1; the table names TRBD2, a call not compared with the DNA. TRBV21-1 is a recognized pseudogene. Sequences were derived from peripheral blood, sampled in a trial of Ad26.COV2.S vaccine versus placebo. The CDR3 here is CASRKRGGSGSFSVSQFF. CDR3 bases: TGTGCCAGCAGAAAAAGAGGGGGTAGCGGGAGTTTTTCTGTATCACAGTTCTTC.